This TCR beta chain was captured by sequencing in a study of blood T cell repertoires in COVID-19. Study overall: Samples representing acute and convalescent COVID-19 were sourced from the United States, Italy and Spain.

CDR1 is LNHDA and CDR2 is SQIVND in the germline V gene (reference sequence). The CDR3 is 15 residues long. J was trimmed by 7 bases and V by 6 bases; bases with no gene match: 7. How the authors handled the data: Reference gene primer amplification yielded estimated nucleated cell counts. The table came from immunoSEQ multiplex PCR; TCRdb's copy has only in-frame clones and leaves some out. From that table come the V and J calls and clone size; the DNA was used to work out D and trimming. The table includes approximately 230,000 clones, roughly four fifths detected once. This clone showed up just a few times.

The clonotype comes from an elderly man with acute or convalescent COVID-19. V and J are TRBV19 and TRBJ1-6, with TRBD1 identical over 9 bases. Sequences were obtained from peripheral blood. CDR3: CASRGTGGRNSPLHF. The CDR3 nucleotides read TGTGCCAGTAGGGGCACAGGGGGCAGAAATTCACCCCTCCACTTT.